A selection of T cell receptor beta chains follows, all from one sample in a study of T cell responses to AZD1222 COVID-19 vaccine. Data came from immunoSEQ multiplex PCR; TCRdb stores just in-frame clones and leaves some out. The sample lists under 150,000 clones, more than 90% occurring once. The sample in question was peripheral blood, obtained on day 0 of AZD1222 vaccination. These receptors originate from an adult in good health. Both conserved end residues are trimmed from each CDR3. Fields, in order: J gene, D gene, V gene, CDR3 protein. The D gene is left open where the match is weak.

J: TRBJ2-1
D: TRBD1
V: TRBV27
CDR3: ASRKPGQHYNEQF

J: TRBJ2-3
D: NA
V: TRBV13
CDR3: ASSLGWSSTDTQY

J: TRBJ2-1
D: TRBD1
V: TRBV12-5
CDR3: ASGSGTGYNEQF

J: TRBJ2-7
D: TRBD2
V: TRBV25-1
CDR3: ASSAGGAYEQY

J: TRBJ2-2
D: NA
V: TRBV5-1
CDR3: ASSSHRGGSGELF

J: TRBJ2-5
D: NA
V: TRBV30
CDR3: ACAGQQETQY

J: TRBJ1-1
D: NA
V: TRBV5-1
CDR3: ASSLEVTMNTEAF

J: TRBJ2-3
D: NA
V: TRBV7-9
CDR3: ASSLFPAETGSTQY

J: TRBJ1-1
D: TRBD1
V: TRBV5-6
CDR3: ASSYGTGGTEAF

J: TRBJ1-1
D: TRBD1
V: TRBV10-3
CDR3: AIRAGGTVWANTEAF

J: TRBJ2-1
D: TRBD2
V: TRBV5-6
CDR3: ASSPPGLAPLGRF

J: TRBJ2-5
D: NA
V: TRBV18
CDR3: ASSPSDQLGETQY

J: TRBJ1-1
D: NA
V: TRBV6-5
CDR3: ASKETGMDTEAF

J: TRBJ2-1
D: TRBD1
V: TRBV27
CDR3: ASSTPTGAEGPTHPYNEQF

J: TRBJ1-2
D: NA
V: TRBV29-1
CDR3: SVDRVSGYVAGYT

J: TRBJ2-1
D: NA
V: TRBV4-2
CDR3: ASSQGHLDYNEQF

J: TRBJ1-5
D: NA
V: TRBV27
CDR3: ASSLAADQPQH

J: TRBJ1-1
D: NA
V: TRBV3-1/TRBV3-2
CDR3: ASSQGRRGNTEAF

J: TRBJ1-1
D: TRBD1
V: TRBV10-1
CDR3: ASSESRTGNTEAF

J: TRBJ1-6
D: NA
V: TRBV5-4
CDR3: ASSWNSYGNSPLH

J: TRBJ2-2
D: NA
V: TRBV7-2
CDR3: ASSLSSVGGELF

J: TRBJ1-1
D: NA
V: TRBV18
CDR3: ASSRADNTEAF

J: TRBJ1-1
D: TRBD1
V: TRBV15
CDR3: ATSRDRGTEAF